This TCR beta chain originates from a study of blood T cell repertoires in COVID-19. Repertoires were generated with immunoSEQ multiplex PCR, while TCRdb's copy carries only in-frame clones and drops some. Of approximately 220,000 clones in the sample, approximately 87% were seen once. The CDR3 totals 15 residues. Deletions cut 4 bases from V and 3 bases from J, with 13 bases between. In germline, CDR1 is SGHAT, CDR2 FQDESV (reference sequence). The material sequenced was peripheral blood. The sequence came from a woman between 50 and 59 years old with acute or convalescent COVID-19. The V call is TRBV11-1, the J call TRBJ2-1; possibly TRBD2 for D (7 bases). CDR3: CASSYRGAIYNEQFF. The CDR3 region has the DNA TGTGCCAGCAGCTATCGGGGGGCGATCTACAATGAGCAGTTCTTC.